What follows are 25 T cell receptor beta chains derived from one specimen sequenced in a study of technical replicates of blood from several donors. Repertoires were generated with immunoSEQ multiplex PCR, while TCRdb's copy carries only in-frame clones and drops some. The table lists around 80,000 clones, around 94% of them singletons, with under 0.4% in the top ten. The specimen was T cells isolated from PBMCs. These TCRs come from a human donor in good health.

The chain's CDR3 is CASAATGESPNEQFF. In DNA, the CDR3 is TGTGCCAGCGCAGCTACGGGGGAATCACCCAATGAGCAGTTCTTC. The rearrangement links TRBV6-5 to TRBJ2-1; tentatively, D is TRBD2 (6 bases). Germline loops: CDR1 MNHEY, CDR2 SVGAGI. This CDR3 comprises 15 residues. V was clipped by 8 bases and J by 6 bases, with 20 bases between them.

J is TRBJ2-3 and V is TRBV10-1; D is ambiguous. CDR3 length equals 12 residues. Germline CDR1 and CDR2: WNHNN and SYGVQD (reference sequence). V was shortened by 0 bases and J by 11 bases, with 9 bases between the two germline ends. DNA of the CDR3: TGCGCCAGCAGTGAGTCGTCTAGTAAGCAGTATTTT. This codes for CASSESSSKQYF.

The rearrangement joins TRBV9 to TRBJ1-5; maybe TRBD1 (6 bases). Trimming pared 3 bases from V and 4 bases from J, leaving 11 bases between. The CDR3 consists of 14 residues. The V gene's germline CDR1 is SGDLS and CDR2 YYNGEE. DNA of the CDR3: TGTGCCAGCAGCGCTGACAGGTTTAATCAGCCCCAGCATTTT. Translated: CASSADRFNQPQHF.

This chain joins TRBV2 and TRBJ1-4, with 7 bases matching TRBD1. With 3 bases clipped from V and 7 bases from J, the junction kept 8 bases outside the gene matches. This CDR3 contains 15 residues. CDR1 is SNHLY, CDR2 FYNNEI, per germline. This CDR3 is CASSEGGQRTEKLFF. The DNA of the CDR3 is TGTGCCAGCAGTGAGGGGGGACAGCGGACTGAAAAACTGTTTTTT.

The V gene is TRBV5-1, the J gene TRBJ2-7, with 7 bases identical to TRBD1. The CDR3 extends over 16 amino acids. The germline V gene has CDR1 SGHRS and CDR2 YFSETQ. Losses at the gene ends were 0 bases for V and 3 bases for J; bases not matched to a gene: 9. CDR3 in amino acids: CASSLAMLTGDYEQYF. The CDR3 region has the DNA TGCGCCAGCAGCTTGGCCATGTTAACAGGGGACTACGAGCAGTACTTC.

The chain uses TRBV6-5 and TRBJ2-6; D ambiguous. This CDR3 has 15 amino acids. Germline values: CDR1 MNHEY, CDR2 SVGAGI. The V gene lost 8 bases and the J gene lost 4 bases, with 15 bases spanning the gap. CDR3 sequence: CASSLYRWGANVLTF. DNA for the CDR3: TGTGCCAGCTCCCTATATCGTTGGGGGGCCAACGTCCTGACTTTC.

The J gene is TRBJ2-7, the V gene TRBV5-6, with 10 bases that match TRBD1. Losses at the gene ends were 3 bases for V and 3 bases for J; bases not matched to a gene: 3. The CDR3 sequence is 14 residues long. Looked up from germline, CDR1 is SGHDT and CDR2 is YYEEEE. CDR3 protein: CASSSGQGGYEQYF. CDR3 nucleotide sequence: TGTGCCAGCAGCTCTGGACAGGGGGGCTACGAGCAGTACTTC. Complete variable domain (other parts from reference TRBV5-6 and TRBJ2-7): DAGVTQSPTHLIKTRGQQVTLRCSPKSGHDTVSWYQQALGQGPQFIFQYYEEEERQRGNFPDRFSGHQFPNYSSELNVNALLLGDSALYLCASSSGQGGYEQYFGPGTRLTVT.

CDR3 DNA: TGTGCCAGCAGCTTAGGAAGAGGCGCGGGTAGGGCGGGAGGCTCCTACAATGAGCAGTTCTTC. This gives the protein CASSLGRGAGRAGGSYNEQFF. The chain combines TRBV7-7 with TRBJ2-1; 8 nucleotides align to TRBD2. J gave up 0 bases and V 1 base, and 17 bases lay outside the gene matches. This CDR3 is built from 21 residues. In germline, CDR1 is SSHAT, CDR2 FNYEAQ (reference sequence). The full variable domain, its missing parts supplied by reference TRBV7-7 and TRBJ2-1, is GAGVSQSPRYKVTKRGQDVTLRCDPISSHATLYWYQQALGQGPEFLTYFNYEAQPDKSGLPSDRFSAERPEGSISTLTIQRTEQRDSAMYRCASSLGRGAGRAGGSYNEQFFGPGTRLTVL.

This sequence joins TRBV19 and TRBJ2-2; TRBD2 aligns across 8 bases. The CDR3 consists of 15 residues. Germline CDR1 is LNHDA and CDR2 is SQIVND (reference sequence). J lost 7 bases, V lost 8 bases, and 12 bases had no gene match. The CDR3 protein is CASRMKRGWYGELFF. The CDR3 coding sequence is TGTGCCAGTCGAATGAAGCGGGGGTGGTACGGGGAGCTGTTTTTT. Together with reference TRBV19 and TRBJ2-2, the CDR3 gives the full variable domain: DGGITQSPKYLFRKEGQNVTLSCEQNLNHDAMYWYRQDPGQGLRLIYYSQIVNDFQKGDIAEGYSVSREKKESFPLTVTSAQKNPTAFYLCASRMKRGWYGELFFGEGSRLTVL.

The rearrangement joins TRBV19 to TRBJ2-7; the D is unclear. The CDR3 is made up of 14 amino acids. V shed 1 base and J shed 0 bases, with 7 bases lying between them. Germline V gene lookup returns CDR1 LNHDA and CDR2 SQIVND (reference sequence). In DNA, the CDR3 is TGTGCCAGTAGTATAGTACCCGGCTCCTACGAGCAGTACTTC. Translated, it gives CASSIVPGSYEQYF.

This clone was recorded only once. The J gene is TRBJ2-7, the V gene TRBV13; possible D gene TRBD2, 6 bases. Germline-derived CDR1 and CDR2 are PRHDT and FYEKMQ (reference sequence). This CDR3 is built from 14 residues. V was shortened by 0 bases and J by 6 bases, with 12 bases between the two germline ends. The CDR3 here is CASSLGAGPPEQYF. In nucleotides, the CDR3 is TGTGCCAGCAGCTTAGGCGCGGGGCCTCCCGAGCAGTACTTC.

The J gene is TRBJ2-1, the V gene TRBV9, with D possibly TRBD1 on 8 matching bases. The CDR3 is 14 amino acids. The V end was cut by 4 bases, the J end by 4 bases, with 12 bases between. CDR1 and CDR2 (germline): SGDLS, YYNGEE. This CDR3 reads CASSIQGGYNEQFF. CDR3 sequence (DNA): TGTGCCAGCAGCATACAGGGGGGGTACAATGAGCAGTTCTTC.

The gene calls are TRBV30 and TRBJ1-5; tentative D call: TRBD1 (6 bases). The ends were cut back, 2 bases at V and 7 bases at J, with 12 bases in the middle. Germline CDR1 reads GTSNPN; CDR2 reads SVGIG (reference sequence). The CDR3 contains 13 residues. The CDR3 spells CAWSRTRGQPQHF. CDR3 in DNA: TGTGCCTGGAGTCGGACCAGGGGACAGCCCCAGCATTTT.

The chain uses TRBV7-2 and TRBJ2-2; 7 nucleotides match TRBD2. Germline CDR1 reads SGHTA; CDR2 reads FQGNSA. The CDR3 is made up of 15 amino acids. V dropped 7 bases and J dropped 4; count of bases not matched to a gene: 9. CDR3 residues: CASISLGGGTGELFF. CDR3 DNA sequence: TGTGCCAGCATTTCCCTGGGGGGGGGCACCGGGGAGCTGTTTTTT.

J is TRBJ1-1 and V is TRBV7-9; D call uncertain. With 3 bases removed from V and 8 bases from J, the gap between germline ends came to 10 bases. The CDR3 runs to 12 residues. Germline V gene lookup returns CDR1 SEHNR and CDR2 FQNEAQ (reference sequence). The CDR3 reads CASSFSSEEAFF. CDR3 DNA sequence: TGTGCCAGCAGCTTCTCGAGTGAGGAAGCTTTCTTT.

The chain joins TRBV4-1 to TRBJ2-7, with 8 bases fitting TRBD1. The CDR3 extends over 13 amino acids. Germline CDR1 reads MGHRA; CDR2 reads YSYEKL. With V trimmed by 4 bases and J by 5 bases, 4 bases remained unmatched. The CDR3 nucleotides read TGCGCCAGCAGCCCAGGGGGCGTAAACGAGCAGTACTTC. It is translated as CASSPGGVNEQYF.

The chain is built from TRBV13 and TRBJ1-1, with 7 bases that match TRBD1. The CDR3 runs 15 residues. Germline lookup yields CDR1 PRHDT and CDR2 FYEKMQ (reference sequence). V dropped 5 bases and J dropped 6; count of bases not matched to a gene: 12. The chain's CDR3 is CASSTLRRGLPEAFF. The CDR3 DNA reads TGTGCCAGCAGCACCCTCAGAAGGGGGCTGCCTGAAGCTTTCTTT.

V usage is TRBV11-2 and J usage is TRBJ2-4; 9 bases match TRBD2. Germline V gives CDR1 SGHAT, CDR2 FQNNGV. V trimming: 6 bases; J trimming: 8 bases; junction bases outside the gene matches: 11. CDR3 length equals 15 residues. CDR3 loop: CASSPDGSGRYIQYF. Written as DNA, the CDR3 is TGTGCCAGCAGTCCCGATGGGAGCGGGAGGTACATTCAGTACTTC.

The rearrangement uses TRBV2 and TRBJ2-7; no firm D call. Trimming took off 4 bases at V and 6 bases at J, with 7 bases between the two ends. This CDR3 spans 11 amino acids. The germline CDR1 and CDR2 sequences are SNHLY and FYNNEI. CDR3 nucleotides: TGTGCCAGCAGTGGCGAAGTCGAGCAGTACTTC. This codes for CASSGEVEQYF. Using reference TRBV2 and TRBJ2-7 for the parts outside the CDR3, the full variable domain is EPEVTQTPSHQVTQMGQEVILRCVPISNHLYFYWYRQILGQKVEFLVSFYNNEISEKSEIFDDQFSVERPDGSNFTLKIRSTKLEDSAMYFCASSGEVEQYFGPGTRLTVT.

V gene TRBV27 combines with J gene TRBJ2-3; no firm D call. This CDR3 has 14 residues. V was shortened by 6 bases and J by 7 bases, with 17 bases between the two germline ends. Germline loops: CDR1 MNHEY, CDR2 SMNVEV (reference sequence). The CDR3 DNA is TGTGCCAGCAGACTCGGGTACCCTGGAAATACGCAGTATTTT. Residues: CASRLGYPGNTQYF.

V gene TRBV11-2 combines with J gene TRBJ1-1; D gene unclear. V was clipped by 0 bases and J by 4 bases, with 6 bases between them. Looked up from germline, CDR1 is SGHAT and CDR2 is FQNNGV. The CDR3 is 13 residues long. CDR3 in amino acids: CASSLESGTEAFF. The CDR3 DNA follows: TGTGCCAGCAGCTTAGAATCGGGCACTGAAGCTTTCTTT.

This rearrangement joins TRBV10-2 to TRBJ2-5; D is possibly TRBD1 (6 bases). The CDR3 consists of 14 residues. Trimming took 1 base from V and 2 from J, leaving 8 bases between them. CDR1 and CDR2 from the germline V gene are WSHSY and SAAADI. The CDR3, as DNA: TGCGCCAGCAGTGAGTGGGGGACACAAGAGACCCAGTACTTC. Protein sequence: CASSEWGTQETQYF.

The chain employs TRBV4-3 and TRBJ2-1, with D perhaps matching TRBD2 (5 bases). Trimming removed 0 bases from V and 3 bases from J, with 15 bases in between. The CDR3 length is 17 residues. Germline CDR1 and CDR2: LGHNA and YSLEER. The CDR3 loop is CASSQDPETIVYNEQFF. The CDR3 coding sequence is TGCGCCAGCAGCCAAGATCCCGAGACTATAGTCTACAATGAGCAGTTCTTC.

The rearrangement uses TRBV2 and TRBJ1-1, with 8 bases fitting TRBD1. The CDR3 has 13 residues. V shed 6 bases and J 4 bases; nucleotides not matched to a gene: 4. Germline V gene data show CDR1 as SNHLY and CDR2 as FYNNEI. CDR3 amino acids: CASSRTGPTEAFF. The CDR3 DNA sequence: TGTGCCAGCAGCCGGACAGGGCCCACTGAAGCTTTCTTT.

The chain joins TRBV6-6 to TRBJ2-6; D is unresolved. Trimming took off 4 bases at V and 0 bases at J, with 7 bases between the two ends. CDR3 length equals 15 residues. The germline CDR1 and CDR2 sequences are MNHNY and SVGAGI (reference sequence). The CDR3 DNA follows: TGTGCCAGCAGTTCTCAGCGCTCTGGGGCCAACGTCCTGACTTTC. Protein product: CASSSQRSGANVLTF.